These T cell receptor beta chains were read from a single sample in a study of shared clonotypes between healthy human individuals. Profiled with immunoSEQ multiplex PCR; TCRdb holds only in-frame clones, not every one. The sample shows a few million clones, around 95% of them seen only once. Source material: naive CD4+ T cells sorted from blood. All receptors derive from a man younger than 35 in good health. Each CDR3 is given with its conserved first and last residue. D genes are given only for firm matches. Rows give clone size only sometimes, using once, few, many, or a class for an expanded clone.

J: TRBJ2-3; V: TRBV11-2; D: -; size: -; CDR3: CASSSPSTDTQYF; DNA: TGTGCCAGCAGCTCCCCTAGCACAGATACGCAGTATTTT
J: TRBJ2-3; V: TRBV7-9; D: -; size: -; CDR3: CASSNRGDTQYF; DNA: TGTGCCAGCAGCAATAGGGGGGATACGCAGTATTTT
J: TRBJ1-2; V: TRBV5-6; D: TRBD1; size: -; CDR3: CASSHTTGPGYTF; DNA: TGTGCCAGCAGCCATACGACAGGGCCTGGCTACACCTTC
J: TRBJ2-1; V: TRBV21-1; D: -; size: -; CDR3: CASSIAGGHYNEQFF; DNA: TGTGCCAGCAGCATTGCGGGAGGCCACTACAATGAGCAGTTCTTC
J: TRBJ2-7; V: TRBV6-5; D: TRBD1; size: -; CDR3: CASRGTGSYEQYF; DNA: TGTGCCAGCAGGGGGACAGGGAGCTACGAGCAGTACTTC
J: TRBJ1-5; V: TRBV11-2; D: -; size: -; CDR3: CASSLAGTSNQPQHF; DNA: TGTGCCAGCAGCTTAGCCGGGACCAGCAATCAGCCCCAGCATTTT
J: TRBJ1-2; V: TRBV18; D: -; size: -; CDR3: CASSLSGRRGALGYTF; DNA: TGTGCCAGCTCACTTTCCGGTCGGCGAGGGGCCCTGGGCTACACCTTC
J: TRBJ2-5; V: TRBV30; D: -; size: -; CDR3: CAWSPPGRETQYF; DNA: TGTGCCTGGAGTCCCCCGGGCCGGGAGACCCAGTACTTC
J: TRBJ1-5; V: TRBV14; D: -; size: -; CDR3: CASSQGGPPQPQHF; DNA: TGTGCCAGCAGCCAAGGGGGGCCCCCACAGCCCCAGCATTTT
J: TRBJ2-1; V: TRBV5-1; D: TRBD2; size: -; CDR3: CASSSLSTSGNYNEQFF; DNA: TGCGCCAGCAGCTCCCTTTCTACTAGCGGGAACTACAATGAGCAGTTCTTC
J: TRBJ1-6; V: TRBV29-1; D: -; size: few; CDR3: CSARTGDNSPLHF; DNA: TGCAGCGCTAGGACGGGCGATAATTCACCCCTCCACTTT
J: TRBJ1-4; V: TRBV7-8; D: TRBD1; size: once; CDR3: CASSLGKLGQGAHGEKLFF; DNA: TGTGCCAGCAGCCTAGGGAAGCTGGGACAGGGGGCGCACGGAGAAAAACTGTTTTTT
J: TRBJ1-6; V: TRBV28; D: TRBD1; size: -; CDR3: CASSFHDRGGDSPLHF; DNA: TGTGCCAGCAGTTTTCACGACAGGGGAGGGGATTCACCCCTCCACTTT
J: TRBJ1-2; V: TRBV11-2; D: -; size: -; CDR3: CASSPQGPYGYTF; DNA: TGTGCCAGCAGCCCTCAAGGCCCCTATGGCTACACCTTC